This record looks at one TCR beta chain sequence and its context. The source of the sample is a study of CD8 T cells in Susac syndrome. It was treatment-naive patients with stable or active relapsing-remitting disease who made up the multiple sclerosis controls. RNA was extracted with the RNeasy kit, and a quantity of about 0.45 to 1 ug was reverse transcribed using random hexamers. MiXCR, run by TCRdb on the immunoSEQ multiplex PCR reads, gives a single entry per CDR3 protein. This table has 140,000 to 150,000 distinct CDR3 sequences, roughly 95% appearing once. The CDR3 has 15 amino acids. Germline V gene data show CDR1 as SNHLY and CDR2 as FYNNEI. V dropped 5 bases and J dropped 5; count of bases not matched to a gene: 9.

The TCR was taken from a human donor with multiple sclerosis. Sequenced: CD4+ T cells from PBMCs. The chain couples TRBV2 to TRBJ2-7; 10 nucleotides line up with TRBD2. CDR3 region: CASSKSGRADHEQYF. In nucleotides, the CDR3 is TGTGCCAGCAGTAAGAGCGGGAGGGCCGATCACGAGCAGTACTTC.